This T cell receptor (beta chain) was recorded in a study of Graves' ophthalmopathy and Graves' hyperthyroidism. Looking at the study overall: By definition, stable hyperthyroidism involved no ophthalmopathy within 18 months of follow-up. Study-wide points: Progression of ophthalmopathy was predicted by the model with about 66% sensitivity and roughly 78% specificity.

This CDR3 comprises 14 residues. Trimming removed 5 bases from V and 2 bases from J, with 12 bases in between. Germline V gives CDR1 MGHDK, CDR2 SYGVNS. The table lists this clonotype with a count of one. Its target is not known. Researchers turned away patients with other autoimmune diseases, uncontrolled infections, pregnancy or lactation. The sequenced template was RNA, covering the TCR beta CDR3 region. After a first-round RT-PCR with HTBI primers, a second-round multiplex PCR was run. TCRdb passed the multiplex PCR reads through MiXCR, listing each CDR3 protein once. The sample shows around 1,000,000 distinct CDR3 sequences, less than 45% of them seen only once.

The source of this sequence is an adult man with Graves' hyperthyroidism. The V and J genes are TRBV25-1 and TRBJ1-2; D is unresolved. The sample was peripheral blood or thyroid tissue (not recorded which). DNA for the CDR3: TGTGCCAGCAGTTATACAGCCACGAACTATGGCTACACCTTC. It yields the protein CASSYTATNYGYTF.